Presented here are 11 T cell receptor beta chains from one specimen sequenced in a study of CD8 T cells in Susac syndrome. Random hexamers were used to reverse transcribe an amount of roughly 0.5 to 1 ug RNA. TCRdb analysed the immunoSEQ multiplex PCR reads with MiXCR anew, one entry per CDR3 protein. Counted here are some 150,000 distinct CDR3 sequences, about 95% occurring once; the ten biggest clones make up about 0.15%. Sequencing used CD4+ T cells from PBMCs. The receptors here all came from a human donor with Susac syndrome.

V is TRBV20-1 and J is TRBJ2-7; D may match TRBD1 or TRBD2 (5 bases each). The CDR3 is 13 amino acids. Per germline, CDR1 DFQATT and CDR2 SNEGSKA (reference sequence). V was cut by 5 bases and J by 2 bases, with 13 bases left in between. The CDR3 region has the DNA TGCAGTGCTCGGGACGGTGGGACCTACGAGCAGTACTTC. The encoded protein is CSARDGGTYEQYF.

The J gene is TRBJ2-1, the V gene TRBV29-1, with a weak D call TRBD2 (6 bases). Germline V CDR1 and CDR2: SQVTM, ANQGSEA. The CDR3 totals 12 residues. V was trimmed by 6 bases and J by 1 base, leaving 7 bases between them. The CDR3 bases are TGCAGCGTCGGGAGTTCCTACAATGAGCAGTTCTTC. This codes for CSVGSSYNEQFF.

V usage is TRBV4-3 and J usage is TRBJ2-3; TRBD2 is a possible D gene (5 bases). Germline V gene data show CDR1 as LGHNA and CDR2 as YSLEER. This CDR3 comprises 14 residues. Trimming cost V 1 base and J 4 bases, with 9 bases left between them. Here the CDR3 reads CASSQGGSADTQYF. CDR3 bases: TGCGCCAGCAGCCAAGGAGGGAGCGCAGATACGCAGTATTTT.

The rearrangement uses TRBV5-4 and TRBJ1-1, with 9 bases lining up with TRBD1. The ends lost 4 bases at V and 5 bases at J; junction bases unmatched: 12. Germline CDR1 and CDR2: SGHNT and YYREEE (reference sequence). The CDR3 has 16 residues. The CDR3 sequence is CASSRNLQGAITEAFF. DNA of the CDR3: TGTGCCAGCAGCCGAAACCTACAGGGGGCTATTACTGAAGCTTTCTTT. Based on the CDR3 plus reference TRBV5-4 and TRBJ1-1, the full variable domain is ETGVTQSPTHLIKTRGQQVTLRCSSQSGHNTVSWYQQALGQGPQFIFQYYREEENGRGNFPPRFSGLQFPNYSSELNVNALELDDSALYLCASSRNLQGAITEAFFGQGTRLTVV.

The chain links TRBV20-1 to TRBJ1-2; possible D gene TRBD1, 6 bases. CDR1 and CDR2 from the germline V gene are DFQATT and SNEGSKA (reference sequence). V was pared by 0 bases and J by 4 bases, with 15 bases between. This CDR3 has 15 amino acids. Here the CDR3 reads CSARDPQGRGYGYTF. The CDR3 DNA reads TGCAGTGCTAGAGATCCGCAGGGGCGCGGCTATGGCTACACCTTC.

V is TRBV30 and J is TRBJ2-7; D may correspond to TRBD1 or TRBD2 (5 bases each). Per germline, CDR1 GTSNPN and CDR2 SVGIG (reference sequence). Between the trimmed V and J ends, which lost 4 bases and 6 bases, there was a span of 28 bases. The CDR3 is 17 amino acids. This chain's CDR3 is CAWTPGTGPLPGGEQYF. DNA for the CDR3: TGTGCCTGGACCCCCGGCACGGGACCACTACCTGGAGGCGAGCAGTACTTC.

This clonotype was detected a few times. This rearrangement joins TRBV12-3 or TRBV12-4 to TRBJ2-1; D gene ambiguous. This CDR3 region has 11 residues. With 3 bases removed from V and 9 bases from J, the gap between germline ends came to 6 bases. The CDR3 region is CASSLEGEQFF. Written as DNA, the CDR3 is TGTGCCAGCAGTTTGGAAGGTGAGCAGTTCTTC.

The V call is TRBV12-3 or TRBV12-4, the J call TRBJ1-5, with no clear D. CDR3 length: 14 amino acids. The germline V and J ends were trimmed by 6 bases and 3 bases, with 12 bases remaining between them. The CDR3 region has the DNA TGTGCCAGCAGCAAGGACGCCATCAATCAGCCCCAGCATTTT. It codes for CASSKDAINQPQHF.

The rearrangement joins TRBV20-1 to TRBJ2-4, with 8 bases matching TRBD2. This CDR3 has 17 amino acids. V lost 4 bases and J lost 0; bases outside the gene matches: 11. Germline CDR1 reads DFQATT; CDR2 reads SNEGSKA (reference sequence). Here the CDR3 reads CSAKVAGGAVAKNIQYF. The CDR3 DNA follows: TGCAGTGCTAAGGTGGCGGGAGGTGCCGTAGCCAAAAACATTCAGTACTTC.

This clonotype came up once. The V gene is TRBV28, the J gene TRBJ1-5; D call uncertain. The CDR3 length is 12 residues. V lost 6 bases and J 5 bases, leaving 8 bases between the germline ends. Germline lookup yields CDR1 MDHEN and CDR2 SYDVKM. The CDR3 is CASRSGDQPQHF. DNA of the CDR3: TGTGCCAGCAGGTCCGGTGATCAGCCCCAGCATTTT.

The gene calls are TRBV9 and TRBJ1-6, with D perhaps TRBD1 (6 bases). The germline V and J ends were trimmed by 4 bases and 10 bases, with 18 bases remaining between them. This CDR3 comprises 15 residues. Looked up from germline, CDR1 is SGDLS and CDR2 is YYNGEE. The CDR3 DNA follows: TGTGCCAGCAGCCGGGGGGCAGTGGACATCTCACCCCTCCACTTT. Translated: CASSRGAVDISPLHF.